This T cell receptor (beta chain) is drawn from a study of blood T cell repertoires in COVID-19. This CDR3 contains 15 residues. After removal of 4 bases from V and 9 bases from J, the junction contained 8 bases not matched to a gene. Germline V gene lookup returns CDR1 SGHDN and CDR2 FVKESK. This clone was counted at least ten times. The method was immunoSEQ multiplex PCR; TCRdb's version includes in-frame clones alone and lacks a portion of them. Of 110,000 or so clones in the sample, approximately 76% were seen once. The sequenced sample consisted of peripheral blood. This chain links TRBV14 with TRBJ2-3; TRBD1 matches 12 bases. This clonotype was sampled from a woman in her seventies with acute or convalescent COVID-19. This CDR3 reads CASSPGTGGLDTQYF. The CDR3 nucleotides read TGTGCCAGCAGCCCCGGGACAGGGGGCCTCGACACGCAGTATTTT.